This T cell receptor beta chain was recorded in a study of cytomegalovirus exposure and HLA in healthy donors. The CDR3 loop spans 13 amino acids. From germline, CDR1 is MGHDK and CDR2 SYGVNS. The ends lost 5 bases at V and 7 bases at J; junction bases unmatched: 3. PCR employed 60 Vbeta and 13 Jbeta primers. Sequenced by immunoSEQ multiplex PCR; TCRdb stores in-frame clones only, minus some. This sample has 150,000 to 200,000 clones; approximately 84% occur once, and the top ten carry 4.5% to 5.5%. J is TRBJ1-2 and V is TRBV25-1; 11 nucleotides agree with TRBD1. This TCR was sampled from a man between 18 and 35 years old in good health and CMV-seronegative. What was sequenced was PBMCs. The CDR3 sequence is CASSFGTGGGYTF. The CDR3 bases are TGTGCCAGCAGTTTCGGGACAGGGGGTGGCTACACCTTC.